Sequencing of this T cell receptor beta chain was carried out in a study of cytomegalovirus exposure and HLA in healthy donors. 60 Vbeta and 13 Jbeta primers were used in PCR. This table comes from immunoSEQ multiplex PCR, and its TCRdb copy is limited to in-frame clones, with some not included. The sample lists 150,000 to 200,000 clones, around 88% occurring once. General observations from the study: V- and J-gene trimming of TCR beta was linked (in a later analysis) to a missense DCLRE1C variant.

Germline CDR1 MNHNS, CDR2 SASEGT. J lost 8 bases, V lost 8 bases, and 6 bases had no gene match. This CDR3 is built from 14 residues. Worth noting for this clone: Its antigen is not known.

The specimen sequenced was PBMCs. The chain recombines TRBV6-1 with TRBJ2-1; 13 bases fit TRBD2. The sequence was collected from a man aged 35-49 years in good health and CMV-seropositive. For the CDR3, the DNA is TGTGCCAGCTCCGGACTAGCGGGAGAGGATGAGCAGTTCTTC. Amino acid sequence: CASSGLAGEDEQFF.